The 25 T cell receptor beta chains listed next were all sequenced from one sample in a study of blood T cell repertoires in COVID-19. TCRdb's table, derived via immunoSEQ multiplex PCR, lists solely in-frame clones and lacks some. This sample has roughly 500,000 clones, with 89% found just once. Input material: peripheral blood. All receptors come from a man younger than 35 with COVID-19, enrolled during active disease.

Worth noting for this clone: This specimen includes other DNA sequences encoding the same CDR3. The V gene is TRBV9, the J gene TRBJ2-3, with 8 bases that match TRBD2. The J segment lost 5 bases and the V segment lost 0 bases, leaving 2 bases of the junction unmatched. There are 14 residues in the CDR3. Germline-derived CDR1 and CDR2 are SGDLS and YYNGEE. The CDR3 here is CASSVAGGGDTQYF. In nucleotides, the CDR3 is TGTGCCAGCAGCGTAGCGGGGGGGGGAGATACGCAGTATTTT.

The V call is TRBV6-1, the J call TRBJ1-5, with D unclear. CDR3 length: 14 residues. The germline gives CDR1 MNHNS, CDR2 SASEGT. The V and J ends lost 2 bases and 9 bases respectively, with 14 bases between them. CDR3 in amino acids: CASSERSLKPPQHF. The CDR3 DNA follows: TGTGCCAGCAGTGAAAGGAGTCTGAAGCCGCCCCAGCATTTT.

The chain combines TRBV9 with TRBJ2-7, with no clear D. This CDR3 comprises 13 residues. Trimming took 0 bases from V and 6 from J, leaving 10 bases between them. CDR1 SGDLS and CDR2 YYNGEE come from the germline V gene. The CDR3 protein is CASSVAFTSEQYF. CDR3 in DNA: TGTGCCAGCAGCGTAGCATTCACCAGCGAGCAGTACTTC.

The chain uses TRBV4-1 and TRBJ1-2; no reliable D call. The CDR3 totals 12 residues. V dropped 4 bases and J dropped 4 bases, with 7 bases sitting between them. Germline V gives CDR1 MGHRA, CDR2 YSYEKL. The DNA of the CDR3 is TGCGCCAGCAGCCCGCGGGGCTATGGCTACACCTTC. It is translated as CASSPRGYGYTF.

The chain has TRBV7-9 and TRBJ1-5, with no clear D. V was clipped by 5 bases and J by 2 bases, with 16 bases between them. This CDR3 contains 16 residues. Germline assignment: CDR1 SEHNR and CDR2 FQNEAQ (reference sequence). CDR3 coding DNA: TGTGCCAGCAGCCCAGAGAGGCAAAATGGCAATCAGCCCCAGCATTTT. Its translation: CASSPERQNGNQPQHF.

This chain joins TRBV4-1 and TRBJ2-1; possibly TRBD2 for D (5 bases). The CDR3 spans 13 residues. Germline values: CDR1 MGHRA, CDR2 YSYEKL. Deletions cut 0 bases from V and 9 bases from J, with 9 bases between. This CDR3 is CASSQDLGLEQFF. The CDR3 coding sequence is TGCGCCAGCAGCCAAGATCTTGGACTTGAGCAGTTCTTC.

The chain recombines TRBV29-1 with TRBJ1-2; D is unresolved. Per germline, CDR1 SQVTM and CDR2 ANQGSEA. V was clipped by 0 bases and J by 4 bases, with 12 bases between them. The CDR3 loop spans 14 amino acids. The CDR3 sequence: CSVEEGTAGYGYTF. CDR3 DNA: TGCAGCGTTGAAGAGGGCACCGCTGGCTATGGCTACACCTTC.

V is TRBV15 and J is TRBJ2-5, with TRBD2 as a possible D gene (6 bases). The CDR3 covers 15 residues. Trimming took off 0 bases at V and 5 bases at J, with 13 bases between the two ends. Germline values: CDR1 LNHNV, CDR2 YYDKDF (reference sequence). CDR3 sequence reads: CATSRDRGTWETQYF. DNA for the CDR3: TGTGCCACCAGCAGAGATCGCGGGACGTGGGAGACCCAGTACTTC.

CDR3 amino acids: CASSLRRLEQYF. The CDR3 DNA reads as TGTGCCAGCAGTTTAAGGCGACTCGAGCAGTACTTC. The chain joins TRBV12-3 or TRBV12-4 to TRBJ2-7; D gene ambiguous. The CDR3 contains 12 residues. V was trimmed by 2 bases and J by 6 bases, leaving 8 bases between them.

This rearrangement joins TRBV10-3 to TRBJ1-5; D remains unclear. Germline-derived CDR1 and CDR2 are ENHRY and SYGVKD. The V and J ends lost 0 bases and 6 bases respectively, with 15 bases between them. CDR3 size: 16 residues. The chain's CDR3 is CAISESISVPGQPQHF. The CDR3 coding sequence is TGTGCCATCAGTGAGTCGATTTCAGTGCCAGGTCAGCCCCAGCATTTT.

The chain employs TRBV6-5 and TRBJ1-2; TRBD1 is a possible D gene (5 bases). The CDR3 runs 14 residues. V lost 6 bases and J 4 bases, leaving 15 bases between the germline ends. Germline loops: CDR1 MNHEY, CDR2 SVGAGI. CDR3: CASRRAGGRYGYTF. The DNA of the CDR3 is TGTGCCAGCAGACGAGCGGGGGGTCGCTATGGCTACACCTTC.

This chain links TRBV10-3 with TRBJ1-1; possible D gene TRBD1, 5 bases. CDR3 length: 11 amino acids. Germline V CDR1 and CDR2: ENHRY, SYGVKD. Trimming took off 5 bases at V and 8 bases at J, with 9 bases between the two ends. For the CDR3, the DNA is TGTGCCATCAGTCGTGGACAAGAAGCTTTCTTT. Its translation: CAISRGQEAFF.

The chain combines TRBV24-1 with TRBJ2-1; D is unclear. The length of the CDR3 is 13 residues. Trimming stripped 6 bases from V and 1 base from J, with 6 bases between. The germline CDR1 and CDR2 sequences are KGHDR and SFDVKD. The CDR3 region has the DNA TGTGCCACCAGTATCAGTTCCTACAATGAGCAGTTCTTC. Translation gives CATSISSYNEQFF.

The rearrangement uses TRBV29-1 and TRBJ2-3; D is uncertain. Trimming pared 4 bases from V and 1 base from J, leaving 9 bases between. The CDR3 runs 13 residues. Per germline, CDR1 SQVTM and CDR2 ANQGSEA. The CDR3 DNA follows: TGCAGCGTTGGGGCAGCACGCACAGATACGCAGTATTTT. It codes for CSVGAARTDTQYF.

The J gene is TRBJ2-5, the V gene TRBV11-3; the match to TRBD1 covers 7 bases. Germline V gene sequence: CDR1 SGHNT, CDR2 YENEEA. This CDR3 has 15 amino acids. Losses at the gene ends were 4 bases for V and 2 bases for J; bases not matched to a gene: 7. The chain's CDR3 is CASSSRQGQQETQYF. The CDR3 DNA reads TGTGCCAGCAGCTCCAGACAGGGTCAACAAGAGACCCAGTACTTC.

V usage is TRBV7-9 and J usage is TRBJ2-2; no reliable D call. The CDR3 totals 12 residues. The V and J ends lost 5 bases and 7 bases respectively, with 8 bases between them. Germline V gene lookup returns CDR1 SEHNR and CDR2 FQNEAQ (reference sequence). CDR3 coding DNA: TGTGCCAGCAGCCCCGCGGACGGGGAGCTGTTTTTT. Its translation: CASSPADGELFF.

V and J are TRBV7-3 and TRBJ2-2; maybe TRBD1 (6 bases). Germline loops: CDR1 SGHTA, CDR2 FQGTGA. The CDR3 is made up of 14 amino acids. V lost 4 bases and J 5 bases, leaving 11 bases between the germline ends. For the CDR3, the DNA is TGTGCCAGCAGCTGGGCAGGGGAAACCGGGGAGCTGTTTTTT. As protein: CASSWAGETGELFF.

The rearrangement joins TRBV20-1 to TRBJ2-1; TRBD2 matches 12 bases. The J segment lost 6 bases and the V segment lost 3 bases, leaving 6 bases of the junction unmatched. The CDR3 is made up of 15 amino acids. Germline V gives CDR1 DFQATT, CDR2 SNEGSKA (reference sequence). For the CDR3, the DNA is TGCAGTGCTAGTACGACTAGCGGGAGAAGCAATGAGCAGTTCTTC. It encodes CSASTTSGRSNEQFF.

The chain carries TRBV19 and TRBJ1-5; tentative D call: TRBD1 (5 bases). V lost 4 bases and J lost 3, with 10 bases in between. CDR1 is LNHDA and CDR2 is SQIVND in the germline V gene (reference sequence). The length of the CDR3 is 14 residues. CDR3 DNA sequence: TGTGCCAGTAGTACCGGGGGGTACAATCAGCCCCAGCATTTT. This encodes CASSTGGYNQPQHF.

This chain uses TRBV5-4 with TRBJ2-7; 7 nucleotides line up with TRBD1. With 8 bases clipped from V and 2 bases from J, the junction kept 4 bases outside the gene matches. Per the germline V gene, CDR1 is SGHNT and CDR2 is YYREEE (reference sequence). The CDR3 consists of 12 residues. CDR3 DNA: TGTGCCAGTGGGGACAGCACCTACGAGCAGTACTTC. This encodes CASGDSTYEQYF.

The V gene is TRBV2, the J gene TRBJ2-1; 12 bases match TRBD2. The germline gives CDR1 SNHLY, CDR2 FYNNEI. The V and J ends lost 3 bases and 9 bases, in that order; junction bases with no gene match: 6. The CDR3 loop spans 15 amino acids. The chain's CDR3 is CASSEWTSGESEQFF. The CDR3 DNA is TGTGCCAGCAGTGAGTGGACTAGCGGGGAAAGTGAGCAGTTCTTC.

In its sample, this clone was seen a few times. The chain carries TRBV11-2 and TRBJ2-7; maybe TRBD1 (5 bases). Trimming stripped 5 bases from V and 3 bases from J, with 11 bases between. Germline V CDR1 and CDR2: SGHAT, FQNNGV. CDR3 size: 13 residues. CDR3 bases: TGTGCCAGCAGCCACGGACAAAGCTACGAGCAGTACTTC. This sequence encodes CASSHGQSYEQYF.

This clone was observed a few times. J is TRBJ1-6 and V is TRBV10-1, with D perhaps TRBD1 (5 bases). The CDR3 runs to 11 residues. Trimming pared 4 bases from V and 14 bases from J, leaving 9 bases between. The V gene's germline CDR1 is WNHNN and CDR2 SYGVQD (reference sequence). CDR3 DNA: TGCGCCAGCAGTGCCTCAGGGTCCCTCCACTTT. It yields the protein CASSASGSLHF.

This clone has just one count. CDR3 residues: CASSVRTGEGYTF. DNA of the CDR3: TGTGCCAGCAGCGTCCGGACAGGGGAAGGCTACACCTTC. The gene calls are TRBV9 and TRBJ1-2; 9 positions match TRBD1. The V gene's germline CDR1 is SGDLS and CDR2 YYNGEE. Trimming took 2 bases from V and 8 from J; bases not matched to a gene: 4. This CDR3 contains 13 residues.

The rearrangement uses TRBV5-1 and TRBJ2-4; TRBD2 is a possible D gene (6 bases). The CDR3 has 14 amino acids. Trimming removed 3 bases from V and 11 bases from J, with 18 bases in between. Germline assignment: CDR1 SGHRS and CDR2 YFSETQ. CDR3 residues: CASSSSGTPGFQYF. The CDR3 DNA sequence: TGCGCCAGCAGCTCCTCCGGGACTCCTGGTTTTCAGTACTTC.